This T cell receptor (beta chain) was captured in a study of T-cell reconstitution after alpha-beta-depleted transplantation in children. Broader study findings: T-cell numbers and diversity, one year after transplant, stemmed largely from T cells that were newly produced.

This clonotype came up a few times. Its cognate antigen is unknown. Unique molecular identifiers tagged the TCRbeta library. TCRdb itself ran the PCR reads through MiXCR, one entry per CDR3 protein. This sample has some 830,000 distinct CDR3 sequences, with 16% found just once. Germline CDR1 KGHSH, CDR2 LQKENI. The CDR3 totals 17 residues. Trimming pared 0 bases from V and 2 bases from J, leaving 14 bases between. This sample comprised PBMCs, mostly from graft donor cells, obtained 360 days after TCRalphabeta/CD19-depleted stem cell transplant. V is TRBV18 and J is TRBJ2-1; D gene uncertain. The TCR sequence derives from a male patient younger than 18 who had a stem cell transplant for acute lymphoblastic leukemia, so the T cells may come from the graft donor. The CDR3 DNA reads as TGTGCCAGCTCACCACCGCAAACCAGCGCCCCCTACAATGAGCAGTTCTTC. It encodes CASSPPQTSAPYNEQFF.